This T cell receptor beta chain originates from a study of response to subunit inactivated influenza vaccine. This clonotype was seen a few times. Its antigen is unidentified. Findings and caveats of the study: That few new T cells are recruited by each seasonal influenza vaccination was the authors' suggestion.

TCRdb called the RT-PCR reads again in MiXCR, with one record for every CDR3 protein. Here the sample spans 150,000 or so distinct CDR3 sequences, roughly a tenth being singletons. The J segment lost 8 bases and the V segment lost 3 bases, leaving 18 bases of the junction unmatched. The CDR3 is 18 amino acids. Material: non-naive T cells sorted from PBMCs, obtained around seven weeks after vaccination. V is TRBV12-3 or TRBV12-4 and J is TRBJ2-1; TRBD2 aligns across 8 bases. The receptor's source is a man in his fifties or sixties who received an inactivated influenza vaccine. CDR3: CASSFPPALGGGRDEQFF. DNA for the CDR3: TGTGCCAGCAGTTTTCCCCCAGCTCTGGGCGGGGGGAGGGATGAGCAGTTCTTC.